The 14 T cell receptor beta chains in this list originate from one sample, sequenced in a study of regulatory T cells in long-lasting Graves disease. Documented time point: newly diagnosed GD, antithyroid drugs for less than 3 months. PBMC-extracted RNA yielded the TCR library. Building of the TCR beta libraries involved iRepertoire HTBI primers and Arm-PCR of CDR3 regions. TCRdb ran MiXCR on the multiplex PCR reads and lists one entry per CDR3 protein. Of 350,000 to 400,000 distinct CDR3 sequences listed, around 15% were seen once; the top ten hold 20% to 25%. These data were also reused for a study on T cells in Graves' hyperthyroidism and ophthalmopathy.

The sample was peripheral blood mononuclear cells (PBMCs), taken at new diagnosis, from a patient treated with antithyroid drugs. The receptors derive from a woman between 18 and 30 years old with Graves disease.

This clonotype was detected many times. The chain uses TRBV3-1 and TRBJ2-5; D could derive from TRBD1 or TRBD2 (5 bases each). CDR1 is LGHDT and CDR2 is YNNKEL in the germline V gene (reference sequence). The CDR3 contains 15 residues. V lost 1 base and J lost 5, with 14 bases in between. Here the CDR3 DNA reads TGTGCCAGCAGCCAAGGTTTTGGGGGTGGGGAGACCCAGTACTTC. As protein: CASSQGFGGGETQYF.

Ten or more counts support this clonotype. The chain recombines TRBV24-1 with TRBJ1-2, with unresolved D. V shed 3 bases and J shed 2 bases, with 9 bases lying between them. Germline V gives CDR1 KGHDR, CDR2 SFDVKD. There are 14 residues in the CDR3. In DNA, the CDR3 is TGTGCCACCAGTGATCCCGGGAGAAACTATGGCTACACCTTC. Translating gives CATSDPGRNYGYTF.

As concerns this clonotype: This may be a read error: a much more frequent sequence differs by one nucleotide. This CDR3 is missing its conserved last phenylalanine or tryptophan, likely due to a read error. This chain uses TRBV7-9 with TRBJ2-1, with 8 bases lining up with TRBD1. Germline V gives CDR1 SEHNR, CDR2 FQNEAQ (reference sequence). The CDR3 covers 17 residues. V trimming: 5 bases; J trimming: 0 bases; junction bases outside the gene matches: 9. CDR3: CASSRGQGGGSYNEQFL. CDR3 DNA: TGTGCCAGCAGCAGAGGACAGGGAGGAGGCTCCTACAATGAGCAGTTCCTC.

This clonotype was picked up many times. The CDR3 coding sequence is TGTGCCATCAGTGACCTAAGAGGGGGGAACACCGGGGAGCTGTTTTTT. Protein: CAISDLRGGNTGELFF. The chain couples TRBV10-3 to TRBJ2-2, with a possible D match to TRBD1 (6 bases). Germline V lookup: CDR1 ENHRY, CDR2 SYGVKD. The CDR3 contains 16 residues. V dropped 3 bases and J dropped 1 base, with 12 bases sitting between them.

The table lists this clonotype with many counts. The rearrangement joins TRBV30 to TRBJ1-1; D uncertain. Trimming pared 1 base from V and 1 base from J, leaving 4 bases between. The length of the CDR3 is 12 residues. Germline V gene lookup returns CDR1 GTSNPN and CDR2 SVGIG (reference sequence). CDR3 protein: CAWSAENTEAFF. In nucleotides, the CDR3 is TGTGCCTGGAGTGCAGAGAACACTGAAGCTTTCTTT.

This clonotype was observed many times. CDR3 sequence: CASSLMKGSTDTQYF. The CDR3 coding sequence is TGTGCCAGCAGCTTAATGAAGGGAAGCACAGATACGCAGTATTTT. The chain couples TRBV11-2 to TRBJ2-3; D not certain. CDR1 SGHAT and CDR2 FQNNGV come from the germline V gene. Trimming took 2 bases from V and 0 from J, leaving 9 bases between them. The CDR3 has 15 residues.

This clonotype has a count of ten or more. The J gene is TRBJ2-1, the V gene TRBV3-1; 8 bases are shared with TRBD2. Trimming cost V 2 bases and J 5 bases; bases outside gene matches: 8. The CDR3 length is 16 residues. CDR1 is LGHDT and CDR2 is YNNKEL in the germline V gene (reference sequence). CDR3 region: CASSQIPSGPHNEQFF. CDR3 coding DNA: TGTGCCAGCAGCCAAATTCCTAGCGGGCCTCACAATGAGCAGTTCTTC.

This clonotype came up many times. The chain's CDR3 is CATRLAGVGEQFF. For the CDR3, the DNA is TGTGCCACCAGACTAGCGGGAGTGGGCGAGCAGTTCTTC. This chain uses TRBV12-3 or TRBV12-4 with TRBJ2-1; 12 bases are shared with TRBD2. J was trimmed by 10 bases and V by 10 bases; bases with no gene match: 8. This CDR3 has 13 amino acids.

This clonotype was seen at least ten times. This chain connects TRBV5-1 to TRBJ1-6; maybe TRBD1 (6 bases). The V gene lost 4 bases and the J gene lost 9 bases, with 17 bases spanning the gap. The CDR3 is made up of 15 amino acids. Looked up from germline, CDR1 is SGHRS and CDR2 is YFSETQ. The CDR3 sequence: CASSPGTTASSPLHF. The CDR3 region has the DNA TGCGCCAGCAGCCCAGGGACAACGGCTAGTTCACCCCTCCACTTT.

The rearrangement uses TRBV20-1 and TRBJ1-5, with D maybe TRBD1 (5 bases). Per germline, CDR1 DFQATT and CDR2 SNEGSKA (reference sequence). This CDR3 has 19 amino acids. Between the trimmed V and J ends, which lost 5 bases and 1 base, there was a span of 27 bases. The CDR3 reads CSAPRSGGGTGMSNQPQHF. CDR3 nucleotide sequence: TGCAGTGCTCCCAGGAGCGGGGGAGGGACGGGAATGAGCAATCAGCCCCAGCATTTT.

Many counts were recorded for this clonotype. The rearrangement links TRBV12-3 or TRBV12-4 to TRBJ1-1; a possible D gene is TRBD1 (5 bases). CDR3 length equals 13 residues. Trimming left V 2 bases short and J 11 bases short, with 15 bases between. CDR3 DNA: TGTGCCAGCAGTTTAATTGGGGCCTCGGGGGCTTTCTTT. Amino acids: CASSLIGASGAFF.

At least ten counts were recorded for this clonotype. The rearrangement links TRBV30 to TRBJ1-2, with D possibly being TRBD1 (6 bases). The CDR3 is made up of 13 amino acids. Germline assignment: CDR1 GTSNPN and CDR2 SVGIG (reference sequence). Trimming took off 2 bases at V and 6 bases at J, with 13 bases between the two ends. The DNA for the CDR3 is TGTGCCTGGAGTAGGGGGGGCGAGGATGGCTACACCTTC. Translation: CAWSRGGEDGYTF. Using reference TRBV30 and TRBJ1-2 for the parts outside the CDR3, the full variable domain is SQTIHQWPATLVQPVGSPLSLECTVEGTSNPNLYWYRQAAGRGLQLLFYSVGIGQISSEVPQNLSASRPQDRQFILSSKKLLLSDSGFYLCAWSRGGEDGYTFGSGTRLTVV.

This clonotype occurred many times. The CDR3 spells CASSLSGPYEQYF. For the CDR3, the DNA is TGTGCCAGCAGTTTATCCGGTCCCTACGAGCAGTACTTC. The V gene is TRBV27, the J gene TRBJ2-7; D remains ambiguous. The CDR3 runs to 13 residues. Germline V gives CDR1 MNHEY, CDR2 SMNVEV (reference sequence). The ends were cut back, 0 bases at V and 2 bases at J, with 5 bases in the middle.

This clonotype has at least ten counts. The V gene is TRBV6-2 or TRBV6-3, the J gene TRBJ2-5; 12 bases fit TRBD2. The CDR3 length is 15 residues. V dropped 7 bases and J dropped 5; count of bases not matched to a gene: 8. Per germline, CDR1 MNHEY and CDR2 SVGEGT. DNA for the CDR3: TGTGCCAGCAAAAGGCTAGCGGGGGGGCAGGAGACCCAGTACTTC. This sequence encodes CASKRLAGGQETQYF.